One and the same sample provided the 6 T cell receptor beta chains below, sequenced in a study of beta chain features in type 1 diabetes. Whole-study findings and limits: Moderate yet significant TCRB CDR3 shortening was seen in Type 1 diabetes patients in all four CD4+ subsets.

No antigen is known for these receptors. Reverse transcription of all isolated RNA meant that expressed TCRB transcripts were sequenced. This table comes from immunoSEQ multiplex PCR, and its TCRdb copy is limited to in-frame clones, with some not included. The sample lists 310,000 or so clones, 15% seen once, with more than 0.015% in the top ten. Sequences were obtained from naive CD4+ T cells from blood. Source of these receptors: a man between 18 and 29 years old with type 1 diabetes.

This clone appeared a few times. The V and J genes are TRBV27 and TRBJ2-5; 7 nucleotides agree with TRBD1. From germline, CDR1 is MNHEY and CDR2 SMNVEV (reference sequence). The CDR3 length is 17 residues. V dropped 5 bases and J dropped 0; count of bases not matched to a gene: 12. The CDR3, as DNA: TGTGCCAGCAGTCCCGGCCTGGGGACAGTTAACCAAGAGACCCAGTACTTC. Translated, it gives CASSPGLGTVNQETQYF.

V is TRBV18 and J is TRBJ2-5; a possible D gene is TRBD1 (5 bases). The ends were cut back, 5 bases at V and 5 bases at J, with 12 bases in the middle. This CDR3 region has 13 residues. In germline, CDR1 is KGHSH, CDR2 LQKENI. The CDR3 DNA follows: TGTGCCAGCTCAGTACAGGAGAAGGAGACCCAGTACTTC. It codes for CASSVQEKETQYF.

This clone was seen only a few times. This chain joins TRBV30 and TRBJ1-5; D not resolved. Deletions cut 0 bases from V and 2 bases from J, with 5 bases between. Germline V gene lookup returns CDR1 GTSNPN and CDR2 SVGIG (reference sequence). This CDR3 region has 13 residues. The CDR3 DNA is TGTGCCTGGAGTGTACAACGCAATCAGCCCCAGCATTTT. Translating it yields CAWSVQRNQPQHF.

The CDR3 DNA sequence: TGTGCCAGCAGCGTAGGTCCGGGAAGATCCTACGAGCAGTACTTC. Protein product: CASSVGPGRSYEQYF. This chain joins TRBV9 and TRBJ2-7, with D possibly matching TRBD2 (5 bases). The V gene's germline CDR1 is SGDLS and CDR2 YYNGEE. V was trimmed by 0 bases and J by 1 base, leaving 11 bases between them. The CDR3 length is 15 residues.

This clone has only a few counts. The chain couples TRBV5-4 to TRBJ2-1; TRBD2 matches at 8 bases. The V and J ends lost 7 bases and 3 bases, in that order; junction bases with no gene match: 6. From germline, CDR1 is SGHNT and CDR2 YYREEE (reference sequence). The CDR3 consists of 14 residues. The CDR3 region has the DNA TGTGCCAGCGGGCTTACTAGCGGCTACAATGAGCAGTTCTTC. It specifies CASGLTSGYNEQFF.

This clone was observed a handful of times. The rearrangement links TRBV27 to TRBJ2-5; D is possibly TRBD2 (7 bases). The germline V gene encodes CDR1 MNHEY and CDR2 SMNVEV (reference sequence). The CDR3 totals 14 residues. Between the trimmed V and J ends, which lost 8 bases and 4 bases, there was a span of 17 bases. CDR3 protein: CASQGRGNIETQYF. The CDR3 DNA follows: TGTGCCAGCCAGGGGCGGGGGAATATAGAGACCCAGTACTTC.